Listed below are T cell receptor beta chains from one sample, sequenced in a study of blood T cell repertoires in COVID-19. Clones were read by immunoSEQ multiplex PCR, and TCRdb kept only the in-frame ones, dropping some. The sample consists of roughly 100,000 clones, 84% of them appearing once. Sequencing was done on a sample of peripheral blood. The origin of the receptors is a human donor in a cohort sampled during active or convalescent COVID-19. CDR3s include the opening cysteine and the closing phenylalanine or tryptophan. Each record gives: V gene, CDR3 length, D gene, clone size, J gene, CDR3 protein, CDR3 DNA. The D gene is left open where the match is weak. Clone size is stated in some rows and not others, as once, few, many or a class when expanded.

>TRBV6-5|14|TRBD2|.|TRBJ2-5
CASKLAGGAKTQYF
TGTGCCAGCAAATTAGCGGGGGGGGCGAAGACCCAGTACTTC
>TRBV7-6|17|TRBD1|.|TRBJ2-2
CASSHQVTGDEAGELFF
TGTGCCAGCAGCCACCAGGTGACAGGGGATGAAGCCGGGGAGCTGTTTTTT
>TRBV4-2|16|.|.|TRBJ2-2
CASSQDGSRDTGELFF
TGTGCCAGCAGCCAAGATGGGTCCAGGGACACCGGGGAGCTGTTTTTT
>TRBV7-2|14|.|.|TRBJ1-5
CASSYGGPFQPQHF
TGTGCCAGCAGCTATGGAGGACCTTTCCAGCCCCAGCATTTT
>TRBV2|12|.|.|TRBJ1-2
CARLGATHGYTF
TGTGCCAGATTAGGGGCCACACATGGCTACACCTTC
>TRBV5-1|15|TRBD2|.|TRBJ2-1
CASSRTSGGSNEQFF
TGCGCCAGCAGCCGGACTAGCGGGGGCTCAAATGAGCAGTTCTTC
>TRBV7-2|15|TRBD2|.|TRBJ2-3
CASSLTSGVTDTQYF
TGTGCCAGCAGCTTAACTAGCGGGGTGACAGATACGCAGTATTTT
>TRBV13|12|.|once|TRBJ2-7
CASSPRGAEQYF
TGTGCCAGCAGCCCACGGGGGGCCGAGCAGTACTTC
>TRBV5-1|14|.|.|TRBJ2-3
CASSLGDFTDTQYF
TGCGCCAGCAGCTTGGGGGACTTCACAGATACGCAGTATTTT
>TRBV11-2|15|.|.|TRBJ2-3
CASSLVLPSTDTQYF
TGTGCCAGCAGCTTAGTACTTCCTAGCACAGATACGCAGTATTTT
>TRBV7-3|16|TRBD1|.|TRBJ2-2
CASSHTGTGVTGELFF
TGTGCCAGCAGTCATACCGGGACAGGGGTCACCGGGGAGCTGTTTTTT
>TRBV12-5|17|.|.|TRBJ1-2
CASGLPRGGGRDYGYTF
TGTGCTAGTGGCCTCCCTCGGGGGGGAGGGAGGGACTATGGCTACACCTTC
>TRBV4-2|16|TRBD1|.|TRBJ2-1
CASSHQGQGILREQFF
TGTGCCAGCAGCCATCAGGGACAGGGGATCTTAAGGGAGCAGTTCTTC
>TRBV10-1|11|.|.|TRBJ2-5
CASSGSGTQYF
TGCGCCAGCAGTGGATCCGGGACCCAGTACTTC
>TRBV6-5|14|TRBD2|.|TRBJ2-7
CASSPSGGPYEQYF
TGTGCCAGCAGTCCAAGCGGGGGCCCCTACGAGCAGTACTTC
>TRBV10-3|15|TRBD1|once|TRBJ2-7
CAISPSDRGDHEQYF
TGTGCCATCAGTCCCTCGGACAGGGGGGACCACGAGCAGTACTTC
>TRBV27|14|TRBD1|.|TRBJ1-2
CASSLAGTVSGYTF
TGTGCCAGCAGTTTAGCGGGGACAGTCTCTGGCTACACCTTC
>TRBV6-5|14|.|.|TRBJ1-3
CASSYGAVGNTIYF
TGTGCCAGCAGTTACGGGGCGGTTGGAAACACCATATATTTT
>TRBV18|18|TRBD1|.|TRBJ1-5
CASSPTSDGGTGTQPQHF
TGTGCCAGCTCACCGACCTCCGACGGCGGGACAGGGACGCAGCCCCAGCATTTT
>TRBV7-6|15|TRBD2|.|TRBJ2-1
CASVLSAGLNNEQFF
TGTGCCAGCGTTCTCTCAGCGGGATTAAACAATGAGCAGTTCTTC
>TRBV13|17|TRBD1|.|TRBJ1-3
CASSLSLRGDSGNTIYF
TGTGCCAGCAGCTTATCCCTCAGGGGGGACTCTGGAAACACCATATATTTT
>TRBV5-1|16|.|.|TRBJ2-2
CASSLVGGTATGELFF
TGCGCCAGCAGCTTGGTTGGGGGGACAGCCACCGGGGAGCTGTTTTTT
>TRBV7-2|15|TRBD1|.|TRBJ1-5
CASSSTDRGNQPQHF
TGTGCCAGCAGCTCTACGGACAGGGGAAATCAGCCCCAGCATTTT
>TRBV19|16|TRBD1|.|TRBJ1-5
CASSTVYGTVNQPQHF
TGTGCCAGTAGTACGGTATATGGGACAGTAAATCAGCCCCAGCATTTT
>TRBV5-1|14|TRBD1|.|TRBJ1-1
CASSTGQGNTEAFF
TGCGCCAGCAGCACTGGACAGGGAAACACTGAAGCTTTCTTT
>TRBV6-5|14|.|.|TRBJ1-5
CASTLGGTNQPQHF
TGTGCCAGCACACTAGGAGGAACAAATCAGCCCCAGCATTTT
>TRBV4-1|15|.|.|TRBJ1-2
CASSLEGQSNYGYTF
TGCGCCAGCAGCTTGGAAGGACAATCTAACTATGGCTACACCTTC
>TRBV10-2|13|.|.|TRBJ1-2
CASSEEQAYGYTF
TGCGCCAGCAGTGAAGAACAGGCTTATGGCTACACCTTC
>TRBV28|17|.|.|TRBJ2-2
CASMVGLARGAFGELFF
TGTGCCAGCATGGTGGGGCTCGCAAGGGGCGCGTTCGGGGAGCTGTTTTTT
>TRBV19|15|TRBD2|.|TRBJ2-1
CASSIWGGSYNEQFF
TGTGCCAGTAGTATTTGGGGGGGCTCCTACAATGAGCAGTTCTTC
>TRBV30|18|TRBD1|.|TRBJ1-2
CAWEHPGQALRRAYGYTF
TGTGCCTGGGAACACCCAGGACAGGCCCTAAGGAGAGCCTATGGCTACACCTTC
>TRBV6-5|15|TRBD1|.|TRBJ2-7
CASSSQPGGAYEQYF
TGTGCCAGCAGCTCCCAGCCAGGGGGCGCCTACGAGCAGTACTTC
>TRBV4-1|15|.|.|TRBJ1-5
CASSHGSYSNQPQHF
TGCGCCAGCAGCCACGGGTCCTATAGCAATCAGCCCCAGCATTTT
>TRBV5-6|13|TRBD2|.|TRBJ2-7
CHMGGTRSYEQYF
TGTCACATGGGGGGGACCCGCTCCTACGAGCAGTACTTC
>TRBV4-1|17|TRBD2|.|TRBJ2-1
CASSQVSLRGGGNEQFF
TGCGCCAGCAGCCAAGTTTCCCTTCGGGGGGGCGGCAATGAGCAGTTCTTC
>TRBV3-1/TRBV3-2|18|TRBD1|.|TRBJ2-2
CASSQEGMRGLRPGELFF
TGTGCCAGCAGCCAAGAGGGTATGAGGGGGCTCCGGCCCGGGGAGCTGTTTTTT
>TRBV11-3|14|.|.|TRBJ2-1
CASSLRGVVDEQFF
TGTGCCAGCAGCTTACGGGGAGTAGTGGATGAGCAGTTCTTC